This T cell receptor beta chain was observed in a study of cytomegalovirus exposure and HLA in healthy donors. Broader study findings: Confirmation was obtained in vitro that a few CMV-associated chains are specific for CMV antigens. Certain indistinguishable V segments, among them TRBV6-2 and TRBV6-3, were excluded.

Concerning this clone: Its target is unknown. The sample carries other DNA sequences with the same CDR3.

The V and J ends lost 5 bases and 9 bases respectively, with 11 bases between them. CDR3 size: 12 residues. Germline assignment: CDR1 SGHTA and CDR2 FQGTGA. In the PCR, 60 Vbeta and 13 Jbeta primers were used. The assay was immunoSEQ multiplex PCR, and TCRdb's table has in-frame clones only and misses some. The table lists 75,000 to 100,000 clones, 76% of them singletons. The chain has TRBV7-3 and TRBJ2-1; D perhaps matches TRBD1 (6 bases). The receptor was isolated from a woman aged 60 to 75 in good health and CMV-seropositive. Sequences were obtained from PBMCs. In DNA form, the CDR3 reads TGTGCCAGCAGCCTACCACAGGGTGAGCAGTTCTTC. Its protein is CASSLPQGEQFF.